This T cell receptor beta chain comes out of a study of T cell responses to AZD1222 COVID-19 vaccine. TCRdb keeps only in-frame clones here, not all; method: immunoSEQ multiplex PCR. The sample carries 130,000 to 150,000 clones, about 90% recorded once. The germline gives CDR1 ENHRY, CDR2 SYGVKD. Trimming left V 3 bases short and J 7 bases short, with 13 bases between. CDR3 length: 14 residues. The chain has TRBV10-3 and TRBJ1-5; tentative D call: TRBD1 (5 bases). Sequenced material: peripheral blood, taken on day 0 of AZD1222 vaccination. The clonotype was recovered from an adult in good health. CDR3 region: CAISDGAGFQPQHF. DNA for the CDR3: TGTGCCATCAGTGACGGGGCAGGGTTCCAGCCCCAGCATTTT.